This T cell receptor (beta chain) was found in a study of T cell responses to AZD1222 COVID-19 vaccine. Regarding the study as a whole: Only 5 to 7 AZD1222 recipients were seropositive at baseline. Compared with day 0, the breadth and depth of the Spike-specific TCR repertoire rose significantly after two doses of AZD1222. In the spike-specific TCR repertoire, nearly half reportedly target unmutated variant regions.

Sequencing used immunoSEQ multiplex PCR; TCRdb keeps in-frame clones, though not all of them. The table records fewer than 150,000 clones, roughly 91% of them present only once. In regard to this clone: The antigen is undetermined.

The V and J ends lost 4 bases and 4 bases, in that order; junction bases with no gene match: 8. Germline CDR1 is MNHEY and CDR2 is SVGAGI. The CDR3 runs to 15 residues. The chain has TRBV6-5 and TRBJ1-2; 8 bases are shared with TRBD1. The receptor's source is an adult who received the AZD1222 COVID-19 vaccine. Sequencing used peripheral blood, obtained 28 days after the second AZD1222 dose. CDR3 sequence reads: CASSLLGTGVYGYTF. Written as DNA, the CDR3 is TGTGCCAGCAGTTTATTGGGGACAGGAGTCTATGGCTACACCTTC.